Reported below is one T cell receptor beta chain. Generated by immunoSEQ multiplex PCR, the TCRdb table keeps only in-frame clones and is missing some. The data show under 50,000 clones, 80% to 95% seen once. The sample belongs to a study of T cell changes during pregnancy in multiple sclerosis. The CDR3 is made up of 15 amino acids. Trimming removed 6 bases from V and 6 bases from J; junction bases left unmatched: 6. The V gene's germline CDR1 is MNHNS and CDR2 SASEGT. The V gene is TRBV6-1, the J gene TRBJ1-5, with 12 bases aligning to TRBD1. This sample comprised CD8+ T cells from peripheral blood mononuclear cells, obtained before pregnancy. The source of this sequence is a female donor with multiple sclerosis, enrolled in a pregnancy study. The DNA of the CDR3 is TGTGCCAGCAGGCCCGGGACAGGGGGCTCTCAGCCCCAGCATTTT. Translating gives CASRPGTGGSQPQHF.